The rows below give T cell receptor beta chains drawn from one sample of a study of Ad26.COV2.S vaccination and SARS-CoV-2 variants. TCRdb keeps only in-frame clones here, not all; method: immunoSEQ multiplex PCR. The sample shows under 550,000 clones, 80% to 95% of them seen only once. The starting material was peripheral blood, obtained in a trial of Ad26.COV2.S vaccine versus placebo. The source of these receptors is a person aged 18-60 years who received the Ad26.COV2.S COVID-19 vaccine or a placebo. The CDR3 runs from the conserved cysteine through the conserved F or W. Fields, in order: V gene, J gene, D gene, clone size, CDR3 protein, CDR3 DNA. A D gene is named only where the DNA matches it firmly. Some rows have no size entry. The others give once, few or many, or a class for an expanded clone.

v_call: TRBV4-3; j_call: TRBJ2-6; d_call: TRBD2; clone_size: -; cdr3_aa: CASSLRLAGFDFEGSGANVLTF; cdr3_nt: TGCGCCAGCAGCCTCCGACTAGCGGGATTTGATTTTGAGGGCTCTGGGGCCAACGTCCTGACTTTC
v_call: TRBV7-9; j_call: TRBJ2-7; d_call: TRBD1; clone_size: -; cdr3_aa: CASEFAGTGGNEQYF; cdr3_nt: TGTGCCAGCGAATTTGCCGGGACAGGGGGGAACGAGCAGTACTTC
v_call: TRBV5-5; j_call: TRBJ1-1; d_call: -; clone_size: -; cdr3_aa: CASSPEIGVLGEAFF; cdr3_nt: TGTGCCAGCAGCCCCGAGATCGGGGTGTTAGGTGAAGCTTTCTTT
v_call: TRBV6-6; j_call: TRBJ2-1; d_call: TRBD1; clone_size: few; cdr3_aa: CASRDTGTGYNEQFF; cdr3_nt: TGTGCCAGCAGGGATACCGGGACAGGGTACAATGAGCAGTTCTTC
v_call: TRBV15; j_call: TRBJ2-2; d_call: -; clone_size: -; cdr3_aa: CATSRVESGELFF; cdr3_nt: TGTGCCACCAGCAGAGTTGAGAGCGGGGAGCTGTTTTTT
v_call: TRBV7-3; j_call: TRBJ2-5; d_call: -; clone_size: -; cdr3_aa: CASSLVGSETQYF; cdr3_nt: TGTGCCAGCAGCTTAGTGGGATCGGAGACCCAGTACTTC
v_call: TRBV10-3; j_call: TRBJ2-2; d_call: -; clone_size: -; cdr3_aa: CAIESRENTGELFF; cdr3_nt: TGTGCCATCGAATCCCGGGAGAACACCGGGGAGCTGTTTTTT
v_call: TRBV6-2/TRBV6-3; j_call: TRBJ2-7; d_call: -; clone_size: -; cdr3_aa: CASSYEPQGEQYF; cdr3_nt: TGTGCCAGCAGTTACGAGCCCCAAGGAGAGCAGTACTTC
v_call: TRBV19; j_call: TRBJ1-1; d_call: -; clone_size: -; cdr3_aa: CASSIADREGYTEAFF; cdr3_nt: TGTGCCAGTAGTATAGCTGACCGGGAGGGTTACACTGAAGCTTTCTTT
v_call: TRBV5-1; j_call: TRBJ1-6; d_call: -; clone_size: -; cdr3_aa: CASSLEAGASNSPLHF; cdr3_nt: TGCGCCAGCAGCTTGGAGGCAGGGGCTTCTAATTCACCCCTCCACTTT
v_call: TRBV7-9; j_call: TRBJ2-3; d_call: TRBD2; clone_size: -; cdr3_aa: CASSPLAGAADTQYF; cdr3_nt: TGTGCCAGCAGCCCTCTAGCGGGGGCGGCAGATACGCAGTATTTT
v_call: TRBV9; j_call: TRBJ1-2; d_call: -; clone_size: -; cdr3_aa: CASSPRDTSNYGYTF; cdr3_nt: TGTGCCAGCAGCCCAAGGGACACCTCAAACTATGGCTACACCTTC
v_call: TRBV5-1; j_call: TRBJ2-7; d_call: TRBD1; clone_size: -; cdr3_aa: CASSGQDYEQYF; cdr3_nt: TGCGCCAGCAGCGGACAGGACTACGAGCAGTACTTC
v_call: TRBV2; j_call: TRBJ2-5; d_call: -; clone_size: -; cdr3_aa: CASSEVVGGETQYF; cdr3_nt: TGTGCCAGCAGTGAAGTTGTAGGGGGAGAGACCCAGTACTTC
v_call: TRBV6-6; j_call: TRBJ1-4; d_call: -; clone_size: -; cdr3_aa: CASSYLRGGNEKLFF; cdr3_nt: TGTGCCAGCAGTTACTTGAGGGGGGGAAATGAAAAACTGTTTTTT
v_call: TRBV7-9; j_call: TRBJ2-5; d_call: -; clone_size: -; cdr3_aa: CASSIRPVSGETQYF; cdr3_nt: TGTGCCAGCAGCATTAGACCCGTAAGCGGAGAGACCCAGTACTTC